Included here is one T cell receptor (beta chain) sequence, with context. The antigen is not known. Profiled with immunoSEQ multiplex PCR; TCRdb holds only in-frame clones, not every one. The sample has 600,000 to 800,000 clones, around 70% seen once. The CDR3 runs 15 residues. Germline V lookup: CDR1 SGHTA, CDR2 FQGTGA. V was shortened by 1 base and J by 2 bases, with 8 bases between the two germline ends. These data originate in a study of shared clonotypes between healthy human individuals. Overall study results and limits: Across subsets, estimated richness was generally greater for naive than for memory populations. An effect of sequencing depth on clonotype sharing among donors was expected. With several donors compared, 4.5% to 6.5% of naive CD4 clonotypes were shared.

Sequencing was carried out using memory CD4+ T cells sorted from blood. Specified subset: CD45RA-negative fraction. This chain links TRBV7-3 with TRBJ2-2; D gene ambiguous. The clonotype comes from a woman in her thirties in good health. CDR3 sequence reads: CASSLRRHNTGELFF. CDR3 DNA: TGTGCCAGCAGCTTAAGACGACACAACACCGGGGAGCTGTTTTTT.